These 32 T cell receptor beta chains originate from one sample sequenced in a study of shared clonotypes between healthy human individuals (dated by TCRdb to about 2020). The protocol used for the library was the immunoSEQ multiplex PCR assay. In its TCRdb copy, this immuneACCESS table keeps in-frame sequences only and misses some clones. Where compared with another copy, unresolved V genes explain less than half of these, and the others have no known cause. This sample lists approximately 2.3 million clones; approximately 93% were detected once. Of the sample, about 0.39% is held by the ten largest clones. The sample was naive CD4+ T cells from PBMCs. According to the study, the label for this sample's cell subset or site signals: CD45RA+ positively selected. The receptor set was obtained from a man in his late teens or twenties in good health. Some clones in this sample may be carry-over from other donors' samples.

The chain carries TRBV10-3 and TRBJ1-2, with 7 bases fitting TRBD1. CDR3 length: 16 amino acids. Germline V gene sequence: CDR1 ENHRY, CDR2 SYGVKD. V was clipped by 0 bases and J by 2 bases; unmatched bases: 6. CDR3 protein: CAISESQGGYNYGYTF. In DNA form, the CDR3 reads TGTGCCATCAGTGAGTCCCAGGGGGGTTACAACTATGGCTACACCTTC.

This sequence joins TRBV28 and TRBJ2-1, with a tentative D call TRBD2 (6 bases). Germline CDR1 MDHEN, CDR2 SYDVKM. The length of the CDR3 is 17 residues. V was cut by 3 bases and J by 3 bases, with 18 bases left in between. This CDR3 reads CASSFPLGGTHYNEQFF. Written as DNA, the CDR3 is TGTGCCAGCAGTTTTCCCCTCGGGGGAACCCACTACAATGAGCAGTTCTTC.

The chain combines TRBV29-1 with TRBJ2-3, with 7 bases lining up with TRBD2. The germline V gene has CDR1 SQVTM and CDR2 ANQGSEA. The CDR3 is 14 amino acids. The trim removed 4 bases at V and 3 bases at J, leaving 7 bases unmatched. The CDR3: CSVAPGGVTDTQYF. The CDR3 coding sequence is TGCAGCGTTGCCCCGGGAGGTGTTACAGATACGCAGTATTTT.

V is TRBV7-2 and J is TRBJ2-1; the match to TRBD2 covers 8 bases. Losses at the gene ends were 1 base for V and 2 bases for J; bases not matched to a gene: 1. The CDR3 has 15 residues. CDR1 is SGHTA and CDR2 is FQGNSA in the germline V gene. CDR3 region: CASSLVGRAYNEQFF. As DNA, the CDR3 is TGTGCCAGCAGCTTAGTCGGGAGGGCCTACAATGAGCAGTTCTTC.

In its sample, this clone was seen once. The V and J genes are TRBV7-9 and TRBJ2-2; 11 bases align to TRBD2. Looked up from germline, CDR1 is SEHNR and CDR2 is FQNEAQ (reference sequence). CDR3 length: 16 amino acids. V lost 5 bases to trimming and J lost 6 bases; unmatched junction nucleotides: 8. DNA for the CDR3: TGTGCCAGCAGCATACTAGCGGGAGTAGGATCCGGGGAGCTGTTTTTT. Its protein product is CASSILAGVGSGELFF.

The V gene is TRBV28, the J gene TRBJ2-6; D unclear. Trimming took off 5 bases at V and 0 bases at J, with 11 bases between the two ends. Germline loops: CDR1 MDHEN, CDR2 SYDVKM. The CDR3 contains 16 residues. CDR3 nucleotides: TGTGCCAGCAGTCCTCGGGTATACTCTGGGGCCAACGTCCTGACTTTC. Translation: CASSPRVYSGANVLTF.

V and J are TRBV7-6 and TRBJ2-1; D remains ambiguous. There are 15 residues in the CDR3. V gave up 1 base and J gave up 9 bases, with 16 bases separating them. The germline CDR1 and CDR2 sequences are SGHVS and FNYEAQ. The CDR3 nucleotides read TGTGCCAGCAGCTTAGACCCACTTGGTCCAAGTGAGCAGTTCTTC. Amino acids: CASSLDPLGPSEQFF.

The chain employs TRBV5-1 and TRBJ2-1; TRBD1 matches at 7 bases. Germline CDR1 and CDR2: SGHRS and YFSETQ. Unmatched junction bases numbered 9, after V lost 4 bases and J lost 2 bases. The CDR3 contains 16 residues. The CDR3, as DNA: TGCGCCAGCAGCCCCCTGGCAGGGGGTACCTACAATGAGCAGTTCTTC. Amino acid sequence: CASSPLAGGTYNEQFF.

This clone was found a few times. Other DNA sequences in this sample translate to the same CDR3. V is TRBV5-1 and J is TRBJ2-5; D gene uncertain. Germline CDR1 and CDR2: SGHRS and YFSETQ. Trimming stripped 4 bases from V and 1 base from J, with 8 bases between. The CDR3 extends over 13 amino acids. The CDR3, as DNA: TGCGCCAGCAGCCTAACTCCCCAAGAGACCCAGTACTTC. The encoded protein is CASSLTPQETQYF.

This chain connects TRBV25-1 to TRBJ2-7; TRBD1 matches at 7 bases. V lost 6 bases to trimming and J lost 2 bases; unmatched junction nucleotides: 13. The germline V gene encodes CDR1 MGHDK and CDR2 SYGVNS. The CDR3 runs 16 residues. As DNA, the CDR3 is TGTGCCAGCAGGGCGGGTGGGACAGAAGGGGCCTACGAGCAGTACTTC. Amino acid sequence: CASRAGGTEGAYEQYF.

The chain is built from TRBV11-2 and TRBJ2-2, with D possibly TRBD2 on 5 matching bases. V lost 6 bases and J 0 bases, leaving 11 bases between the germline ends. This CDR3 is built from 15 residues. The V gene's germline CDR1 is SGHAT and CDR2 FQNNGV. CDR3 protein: CASRIAPSNTGELFF. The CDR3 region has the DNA TGTGCCAGCAGAATAGCGCCATCGAACACCGGGGAGCTGTTTTTT.

CDR3 in DNA: TGTGCCAGCAGCCCCCACTCTGCAGGCCAAGAGACCCAGTACTTC. Translated, it gives CASSPHSAGQETQYF. The V call is TRBV5-8, the J call TRBJ2-5, with D hard to call. Germline-derived CDR1 and CDR2 are SGHTS and YDEGEE. V lost 4 bases and J 1 base, leaving 14 bases between the germline ends. The CDR3 is made up of 15 amino acids.

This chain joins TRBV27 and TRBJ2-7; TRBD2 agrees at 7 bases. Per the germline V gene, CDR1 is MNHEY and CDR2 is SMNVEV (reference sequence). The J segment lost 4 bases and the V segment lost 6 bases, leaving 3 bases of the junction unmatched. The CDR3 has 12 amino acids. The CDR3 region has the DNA TGTGCCAGCAGCGGGAGGTCTTACGAGCAGTACTTC. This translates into CASSGRSYEQYF.

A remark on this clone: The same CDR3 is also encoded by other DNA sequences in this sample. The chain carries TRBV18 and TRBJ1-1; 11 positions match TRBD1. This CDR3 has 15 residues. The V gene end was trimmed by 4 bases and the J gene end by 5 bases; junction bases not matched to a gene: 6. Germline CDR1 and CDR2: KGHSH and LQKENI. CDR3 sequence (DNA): TGTGCCAGCTCACTCGGACAGGGGGCAAATACTGAAGCTTTCTTT. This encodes CASSLGQGANTEAFF.

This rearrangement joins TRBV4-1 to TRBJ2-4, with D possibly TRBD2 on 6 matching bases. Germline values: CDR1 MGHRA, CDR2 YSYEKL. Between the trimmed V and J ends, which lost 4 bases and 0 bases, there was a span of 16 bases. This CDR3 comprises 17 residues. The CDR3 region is CASSPFTGDLAKNIQYF. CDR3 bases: TGCGCCAGCAGCCCATTCACGGGGGATCTAGCCAAAAACATTCAGTACTTC.

CDR3 sequence reads: CASSLEGHEQFF. In DNA form, the CDR3 reads TGTGCCAGCTCCCTGGAGGGACATGAGCAGTTCTTC. The rearrangement uses TRBV6-1 and TRBJ2-1; a possible D gene is TRBD2 (6 bases). Germline CDR1 MNHNS, CDR2 SASEGT. This CDR3 is 12 amino acids long. The V gene lost 8 bases and the J gene lost 8 bases, with 13 bases spanning the gap.

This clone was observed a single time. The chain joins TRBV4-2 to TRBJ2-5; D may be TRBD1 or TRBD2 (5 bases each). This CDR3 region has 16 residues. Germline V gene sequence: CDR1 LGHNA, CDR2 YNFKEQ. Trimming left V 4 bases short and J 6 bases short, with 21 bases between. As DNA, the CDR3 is TGTGCCAGCAGCCCCTCGCGGGCCGGGGCAATGAAGACCCAGTACTTC. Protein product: CASSPSRAGAMKTQYF.

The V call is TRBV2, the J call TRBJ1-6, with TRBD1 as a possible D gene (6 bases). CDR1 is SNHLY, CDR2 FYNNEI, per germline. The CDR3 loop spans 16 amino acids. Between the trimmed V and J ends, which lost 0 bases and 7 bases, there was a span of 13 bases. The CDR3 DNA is TGTGCCAGCAGTGAAGCGGGCAGGGGTAAGAATTCACCCCTCCACTTT. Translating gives CASSEAGRGKNSPLHF. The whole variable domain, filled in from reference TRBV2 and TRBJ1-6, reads EPEVTQTPSHQVTQMGQEVILRCVPISNHLYFYWYRQILGQKVEFLVSFYNNEISEKSEIFDDQFSVERPDGSNFTLKIRSTKLEDSAMYFCASSEAGRGKNSPLHFGNGTRLTVT.

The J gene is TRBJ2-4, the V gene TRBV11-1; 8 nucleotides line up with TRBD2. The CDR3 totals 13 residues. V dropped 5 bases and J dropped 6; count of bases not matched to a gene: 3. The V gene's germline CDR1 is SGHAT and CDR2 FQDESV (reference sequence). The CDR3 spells CASSPGRVNIQYF. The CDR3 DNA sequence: TGTGCCAGCAGCCCCGGGAGGGTAAACATTCAGTACTTC.

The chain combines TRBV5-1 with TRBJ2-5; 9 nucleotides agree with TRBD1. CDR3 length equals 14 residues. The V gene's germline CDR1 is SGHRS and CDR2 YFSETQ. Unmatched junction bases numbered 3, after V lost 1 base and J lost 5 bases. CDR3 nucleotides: TGCGCCAGCAGCTTGAGGGACAGGGCGGAGACCCAGTACTTC. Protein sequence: CASSLRDRAETQYF. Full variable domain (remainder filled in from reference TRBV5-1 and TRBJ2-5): KAGVTQTPRYLIKTRGQQVTLSCSPISGHRSVSWYQQTPGQGLQFLFEYFSETQRNKGNFPGRFSGRQFSNSRSEMNVSTLELGDSALYLCASSLRDRAETQYFGPGTRLLVL.

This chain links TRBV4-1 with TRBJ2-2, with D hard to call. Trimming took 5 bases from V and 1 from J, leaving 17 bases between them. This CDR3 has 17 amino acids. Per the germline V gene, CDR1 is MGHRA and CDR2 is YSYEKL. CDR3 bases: TGCGCCAGCAGCAATGGACCGGGCCGACGGAACACCGGGGAGCTGTTTTTT. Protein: CASSNGPGRRNTGELFF.

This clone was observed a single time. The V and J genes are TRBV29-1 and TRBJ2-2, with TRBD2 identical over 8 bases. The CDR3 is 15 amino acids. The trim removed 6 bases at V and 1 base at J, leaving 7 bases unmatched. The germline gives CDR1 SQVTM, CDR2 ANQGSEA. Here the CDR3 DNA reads TGCAGCGTCGTGGCGGGAGGAGTGAACACCGGGGAGCTGTTTTTT. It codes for CSVVAGGVNTGELFF.

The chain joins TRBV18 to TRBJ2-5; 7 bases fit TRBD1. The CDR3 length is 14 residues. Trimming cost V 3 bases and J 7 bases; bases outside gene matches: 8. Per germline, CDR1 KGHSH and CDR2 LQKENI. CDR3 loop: CASSPGKGAATQYF. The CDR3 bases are TGTGCCAGCTCACCGGGTAAGGGGGCGGCGACCCAGTACTTC.

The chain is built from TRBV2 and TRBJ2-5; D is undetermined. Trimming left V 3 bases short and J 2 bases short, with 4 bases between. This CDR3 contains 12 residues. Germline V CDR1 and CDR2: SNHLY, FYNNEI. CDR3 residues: CASSETQETQYF. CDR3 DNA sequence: TGTGCCAGCAGTGAGACACAAGAGACCCAGTACTTC.

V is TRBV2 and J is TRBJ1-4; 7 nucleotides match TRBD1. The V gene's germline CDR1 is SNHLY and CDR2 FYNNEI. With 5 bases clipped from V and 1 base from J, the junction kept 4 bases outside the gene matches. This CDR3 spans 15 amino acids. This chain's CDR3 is CASSPNRGTNEKLFF. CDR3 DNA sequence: TGTGCCAGCAGTCCCAACAGGGGAACTAATGAAAAACTGTTTTTT.

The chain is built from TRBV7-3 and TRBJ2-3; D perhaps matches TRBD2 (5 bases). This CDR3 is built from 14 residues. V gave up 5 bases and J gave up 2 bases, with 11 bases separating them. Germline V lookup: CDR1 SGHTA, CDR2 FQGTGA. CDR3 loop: CASSMDSYTDTQYF. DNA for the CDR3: TGTGCCAGCAGCATGGACTCCTACACAGATACGCAGTATTTT.

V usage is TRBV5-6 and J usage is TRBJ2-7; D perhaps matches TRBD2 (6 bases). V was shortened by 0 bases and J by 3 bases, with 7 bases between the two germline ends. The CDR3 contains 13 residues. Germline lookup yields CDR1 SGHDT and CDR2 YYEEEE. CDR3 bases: TGTGCCAGCAGCTTGGCCGGGAGCTACGAGCAGTACTTC. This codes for CASSLAGSYEQYF.

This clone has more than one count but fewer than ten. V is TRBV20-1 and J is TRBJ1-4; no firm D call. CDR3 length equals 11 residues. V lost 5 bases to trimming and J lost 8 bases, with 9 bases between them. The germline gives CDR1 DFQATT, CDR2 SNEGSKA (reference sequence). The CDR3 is CSASIQEKLFF. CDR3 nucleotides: TGCAGTGCTTCTATTCAGGAAAAACTGTTTTTT.

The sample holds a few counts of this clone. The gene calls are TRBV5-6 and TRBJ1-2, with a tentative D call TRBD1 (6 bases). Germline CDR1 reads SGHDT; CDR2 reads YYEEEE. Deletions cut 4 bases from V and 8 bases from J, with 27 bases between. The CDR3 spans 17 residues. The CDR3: CASSPSPTGQLGGGYTF. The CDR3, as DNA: TGTGCCAGCAGCCCCAGCCCCACCGGACAGTTGGGGGGCGGCTACACCTTC.

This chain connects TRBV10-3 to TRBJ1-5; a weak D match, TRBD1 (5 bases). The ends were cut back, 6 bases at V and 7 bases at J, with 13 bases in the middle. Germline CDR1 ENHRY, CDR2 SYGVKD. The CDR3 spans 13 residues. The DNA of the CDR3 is TGTGCCATCAGGGACACCTTATCCCAGCCCCAGCATTTT. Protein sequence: CAIRDTLSQPQHF.

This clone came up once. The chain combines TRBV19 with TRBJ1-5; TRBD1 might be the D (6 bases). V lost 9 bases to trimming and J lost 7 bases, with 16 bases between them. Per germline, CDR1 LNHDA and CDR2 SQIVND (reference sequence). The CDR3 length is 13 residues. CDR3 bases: TGTGCCAGCGCTACAGGGCGGTGGCAGCCCCAGCATTTT. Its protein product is CASATGRWQPQHF.

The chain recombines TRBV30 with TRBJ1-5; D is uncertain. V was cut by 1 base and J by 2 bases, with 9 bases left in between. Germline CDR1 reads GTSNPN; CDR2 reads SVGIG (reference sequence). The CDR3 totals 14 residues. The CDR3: CAWSGGFGNQPQHF. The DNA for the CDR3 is TGTGCCTGGAGTGGTGGGTTTGGCAATCAGCCCCAGCATTTT.